The text below deals with one T cell receptor beta chain. What it recognizes is unknown. Mismatch with germline at one junction end may stem from a read error. This specimen comes from a study of tumor and adjacent non-tumor tissue in lung cancer. Looking at the study overall: About 4.17 million productive TCRbeta reads were obtained per sample on average.

Germline CDR1 is SGHNT and CDR2 is YYREEE (reference sequence). This CDR3 spans 15 amino acids. Three rounds of nested PCR, following a modified ARM-PCR protocol, produced the TCRbeta library. One entry per CDR3 protein results from TCRdb running MiXCR on the multiplex PCR reads. Among approximately 47,000 distinct CDR3 sequences listed, roughly 67% were seen once. General study points: Patients with more diverse tumor TCRs had worse survival. TCR diversity was significantly greater in tumor than normal lung tissue. Top 100 clones took a larger repertoire share in normal lung.

The template was RNA from unsorted bulk tissue. More than 3 cm separated this lung sample from the edge of the tumor. The clonotype comes from a woman aged 65 to 85 with non-small cell lung cancer. The J gene is TRBJ1-2, the V gene TRBV5-4, with D tentatively TRBD1 (6 bases). The sample taken for sequencing was distant non-tumor lung tissue. The CDR3 sequence is CASSMGGPGVAGYTF. Written as DNA, the CDR3 is TGTGCCAGCAGTATGGGGGGGCCAGGGGTGGCTGGCTACACTTTC.